This paragraph covers one TCR beta chain sequence. Its antigen is unidentified. The CDR3 contains 14 residues. Trimming stripped 3 bases from V and 4 bases from J, with 12 bases between. From germline, CDR1 is LNHDA and CDR2 SQIVND (reference sequence). The data derive from a study of cytomegalovirus exposure and HLA in healthy donors. The study's findings and limits: Across HLA loci, a later analysis found differing TCR association rates, with DRB1 most and HLA-C fewest.

PCR used 60 Vbeta primers and 13 Jbeta primers. Sequencing used immunoSEQ multiplex PCR; TCRdb keeps in-frame clones, though not all of them. This sample has around 160,000 clones, with roughly 73% found just once. The TCR originated in a woman aged 18-29 years in good health and CMV-seronegative. Sequencing was carried out using PBMCs. The chain recombines TRBV19 with TRBJ1-1, with D tentatively TRBD1 (5 bases). This CDR3 is CASSMKGLGTEAFF. CDR3 in DNA: TGTGCCAGTAGTATGAAGGGGTTGGGCACTGAAGCTTTCTTT.